This T cell receptor (beta chain) was sequenced during a study of naive CD8 T cells in extremely preterm neonates (dated by TCRdb to about 2017). Study-wide context: The adult participants' age range is given as 25-50 years in the abstract but as 20-50 years in the methods. The study compared TCRbeta CDR3 repertoires of sorted naive CD8+ T cells across four age groups: extremely preterm neonates, term neonates, young children and adults.

A word on this clone: Its antigen remains undetermined. No much larger clone is present one base from it, and per-base qualities are unavailable.

TCRbeta CDR3 regions were amplified from genomic DNA by a two-step, bias-controlled multiplex PCR. Primers specific for every TRBV and TRBJ gene segment were included in the multiplex PCR. The immunoSEQ Assay was used to generate TCRbeta repertoire data. The source study handled its data this way. To merge closely related sequences, reads went through filtering and clustering using a relative-frequency ratio and a modified nearest-neighbor algorithm. The V, D and J gene assignments for CDR3 sequences were based on IMGT annotation. Template counts were quantified against synthetic TCR CDR3 analog sequences and normalized for PCR amplification bias. Only unique productive sequences, that is, in-frame CDR3 sequences lacking stop codons, were included in the analyses. The immunoSEQ Analyzer software was used to calculate clonality, defined as 1 minus Pielou's evenness, and iChao1 richness. Statistical testing was performed in JMP, using Student's t-test or a non-parametric test depending on Shapiro-Wilk normality results. In its TCRdb copy, this immuneACCESS table keeps in-frame sequences only and misses some clones. Where compared with another copy, unresolved V genes explain less than half of these, and the others have no known cause. That table furnishes V, J and clone size, whereas the DNA furnished D and trimming. The sample contains several thousand clones, 95% to 98% of them found a single time. Around 2.8% of the sample lies in the top ten.

Trimming removed 1 base from V and 7 bases from J, leaving 6 bases between the germline ends. Per the germline V gene, SGHTS is the CDR1 and YDEGEE is the CDR2. Inclusive of the bounding cysteine and phenylalanine, the CDR3 is 12 residues long. Only the CDR3 DNA stays, 36 bases, in frame from base 1. The peripheral blood donors were five healthy children aged roughly 15-60 months who were having elective routine surgery, plus five healthy nonsmoking adults. The adult controls were healthy nonsmokers between about 19 and 55 years old, with a median age of approximately 41 years. A FACSAria III cell sorter was used to sort live, Annexin V-negative naive CD8+ T cells (CD3+CD8+CD45RA+CCR7+). Each sample yielded between roughly 17,000 and 110,000 sorted naive CD8+ T cells. Ficoll-Paque density gradient centrifugation was used to isolate mononuclear cells from diluted blood. Before sorting, mononuclear cells were cryopreserved in roughly 10% DMSO plus 90% FBS and kept long term at -150 degrees C. Annexin V and antibodies against CD3, CD8, CCR7 and CD45RA were used to stain the thawed cells. The DNeasy Blood and Tissue Kit was used to extract genomic DNA from snap-frozen pellets of sorted cells.

What the research found in general, with its limitations: Significantly lower iChao1 richness than in all other age groups (p < 0.05) and an even clone distribution were observed in preterm neonates, indicating a less rich repertoire. Prospective longitudinal studies of preterm and term neonates were called for by the authors so that T cell development could be tracked within individuals. As limitations, the authors pointed to a small sample size and variable productive template counts among preterm samples. A larger fraction of CDR3 nucleotide sequences was shared among preterm neonates (2.7%) than among term neonates (around 0.4%), young children (0.03%) and adults (roughly 0.01%). Preterm CDR3s were shorter, with fewer N additions and less junctional trimming, and were closer to germline than those of older groups.

The chain joins TRBV5-8 to TRBJ2-1; no D segment can be confidently identified. This receptor was obtained from a human donor in good health. Source material: naive CD8+ T cells from blood. The sequenced DNA is TGTGCCAGCAGCTTGAGCCAAAATGAGCAGTTCTTC. This translates into CASSLSQNEQFF.